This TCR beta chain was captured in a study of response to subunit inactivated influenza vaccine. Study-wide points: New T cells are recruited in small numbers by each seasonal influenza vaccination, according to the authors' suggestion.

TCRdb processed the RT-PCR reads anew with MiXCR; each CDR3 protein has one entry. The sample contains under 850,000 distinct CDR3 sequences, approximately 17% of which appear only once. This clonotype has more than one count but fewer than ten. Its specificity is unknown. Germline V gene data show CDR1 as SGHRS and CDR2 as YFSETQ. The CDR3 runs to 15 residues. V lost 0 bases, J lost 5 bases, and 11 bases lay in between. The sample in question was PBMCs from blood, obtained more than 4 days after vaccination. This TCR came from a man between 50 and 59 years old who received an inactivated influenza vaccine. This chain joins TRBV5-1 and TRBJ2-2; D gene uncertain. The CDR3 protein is CASSLEGTRTGELFF. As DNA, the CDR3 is TGCGCCAGCAGCTTGGAGGGCACGCGAACCGGGGAGCTGTTTTTT.